Each of the 28 T cell receptor beta chains below was sequenced from the same sample in a study of PD-1 blockade in classical Hodgkin lymphoma. Relapses following autologous stem cell transplantation were seen in all patients, with brentuximab vedotin exposure varying. It was by magnetic negative selection that CD4+ T cells were purified from thawed PBMCs. Profiling relied on immunoSEQ multiplex PCR, and the TCRdb table lists in-frame clones only, not all of them. The data hold tens of thousands of clones, with 85% observed a single time. The material sequenced was CD4+ T cells from blood, taken at baseline. These receptors all stem from a human donor with classical Hodgkin lymphoma.

The chain joins TRBV11-2 to TRBJ2-3; 8 bases are shared with TRBD1. CDR3 length: 16 residues. The V gene's germline CDR1 is SGHAT and CDR2 FQNNGV. J gave up 2 bases and V 5 bases, and 9 bases lay outside the gene matches. CDR3 sequence (DNA): TGTGCCAGCAGCACCGGACAGGGTCACTTCACAGATACGCAGTATTTT. It is translated as CASSTGQGHFTDTQYF.

V and J are TRBV19 and TRBJ2-2; D perhaps matches TRBD2 (5 bases). This CDR3 has 13 amino acids. Germline V gene data show CDR1 as LNHDA and CDR2 as SQIVND (reference sequence). V lost 7 bases, J lost 3 bases, and 9 bases lay in between. The CDR3: CASTPDYTGELFF. The CDR3 DNA reads TGTGCCAGTACTCCGGACTACACCGGGGAGCTGTTTTTT. Looking up the rest from reference TRBV19 and TRBJ2-2 gives the full variable domain: DGGITQSPKYLFRKEGQNVTLSCEQNLNHDAMYWYRQDPGQGLRLIYYSQIVNDFQKGDIAEGYSVSREKKESFPLTVTSAQKNPTAFYLCASTPDYTGELFFGEGSRLTVL.

V is TRBV19 and J is TRBJ1-2; D is perhaps TRBD1 (5 bases). V was trimmed by 4 bases and J by 0 bases, leaving 18 bases between them. From germline, CDR1 is LNHDA and CDR2 SQIVND (reference sequence). CDR3 length: 17 residues. The CDR3 DNA is TGTGCCAGTAGTAGGAGACAGATAACTACACCTAACTATGGCTACACCTTC. This gives the protein CASSRRQITTPNYGYTF.

The gene calls are TRBV10-3 and TRBJ1-5, with D possibly TRBD1 on 6 matching bases. Germline CDR1 ENHRY, CDR2 SYGVKD. Trimming took 3 bases from V and 4 from J, leaving 13 bases between them. The CDR3 spans 15 residues. The CDR3 loop reads CAISEWGADNQPQHF. For the CDR3, the DNA is TGTGCCATCAGTGAATGGGGGGCGGATAATCAGCCCCAGCATTTT.

The CDR3 is CAWSVNTGNQPQHF. In nucleotides, the CDR3 is TGTGCCTGGAGTGTGAATACGGGGAATCAGCCCCAGCATTTT. V usage is TRBV30 and J usage is TRBJ1-5, with unresolved D. V lost 0 bases, J lost 4 bases, and 10 bases lay in between. Per the germline V gene, CDR1 is GTSNPN and CDR2 is SVGIG (reference sequence). CDR3 length equals 14 residues.

The genes are TRBV18 and TRBJ2-7, with D unclear. This CDR3 is built from 12 residues. V shed 2 bases and J shed 6 bases, with 8 bases lying between them. Germline V gene data show CDR1 as KGHSH and CDR2 as LQKENI. Written as DNA, the CDR3 is TGTGCCAGCTCACCAGGGGTGGGCGAGCAGTACTTC. It codes for CASSPGVGEQYF.

The chain joins TRBV6-5 to TRBJ2-7, with D perhaps TRBD1 or TRBD2 (5 bases each). The germline V gene encodes CDR1 MNHEY and CDR2 SVGAGI. The V and J ends lost 8 bases and 2 bases respectively, with 19 bases between them. This CDR3 contains 15 residues. This chain's CDR3 is CASASRGEKTYEQYF. In DNA form, the CDR3 reads TGTGCCAGCGCTTCGAGGGGCGAGAAGACCTACGAGCAGTACTTC.

V is TRBV2 and J is TRBJ2-1; D is unresolved. This CDR3 region has 13 residues. Trimming removed 4 bases at V and 4 bases at J, with 8 bases between. The germline V gene has CDR1 SNHLY and CDR2 FYNNEI. The CDR3 region is CASSVDLYNEQFF. CDR3 DNA sequence: TGTGCCAGCAGTGTGGACCTATACAATGAGCAGTTCTTC.

V usage is TRBV30 and J usage is TRBJ2-5; D is unresolved. The CDR3 sequence is 15 residues long. Germline CDR1 is GTSNPN and CDR2 is SVGIG (reference sequence). Between the trimmed V and J ends, which lost 0 bases and 5 bases, there was a span of 16 bases. The chain's CDR3 is CAWSVKRDRRETQYF. CDR3 coding DNA: TGTGCCTGGAGTGTAAAAAGAGACCGTCGGGAGACCCAGTACTTC.

This chain joins TRBV6-1 and TRBJ2-2; D might be TRBD1 (6 bases). The V end lost 3 bases, the J end lost 5 bases, and 7 bases lay between the germline ends. The CDR3 consists of 13 residues. Germline V gene data show CDR1 as MNHNS and CDR2 as SASEGT. CDR3 bases: TGTGCCAGCAGTGATCAGGGGACCGGGGAGCTGTTTTTT. Translation: CASSDQGTGELFF.

V usage is TRBV12-2 and J usage is TRBJ1-5; whether TRBD1, the table's D call, matches the DNA was not checked. TRBV12-2 is marked as a pseudogene. This CDR3 contains 17 residues. CDR3 residues: CASRLARSDKVDQPQHF. The CDR3 nucleotides read TGTGCAAGTCGCTTAGCGAGGTCGGACAAAGTAGATCAGCCCCAGCATTTT.

V usage is TRBV5-5 and J usage is TRBJ1-2; D is unclear. Germline values: CDR1 SGHKS, CDR2 YYEKEE (reference sequence). The CDR3 is made up of 15 amino acids. The germline V and J ends were trimmed by 1 base and 2 bases, with 12 bases remaining between them. The CDR3: CASSLWGERNYGYTF. The CDR3, as DNA: TGTGCCAGCAGCTTGTGGGGTGAAAGGAACTATGGCTACACCTTC.

On this clone: The junction and the germline gene differ at one end; a read error may be behind it. The rearrangement links TRBV7-7 to TRBJ2-1; the match to TRBD1 covers 9 bases. CDR1 is SSHAT and CDR2 is FNYEAQ in the germline V gene (reference sequence). The CDR3 is 15 amino acids. The CDR3 protein is CASSLGTGSYNEQFF. CDR3 nucleotides: TGTGCTAGCAGCTTAGGGACAGGGAGCTACAATGAGCAGTTCTTC.

The chain joins TRBV15 to TRBJ2-7, with 10 positions matching TRBD1. CDR1 and CDR2 (germline): LNHNV, YYDKDF (reference sequence). The CDR3 contains 14 residues. V shed 1 base, J shed 3 bases, and the junction held 0 bases outside the gene matches. CDR3 bases: TGTGCCACCAGCAGAGGGACAGGGGGCTACGAGCAGTACTTC. This sequence encodes CATSRGTGGYEQYF.

J is TRBJ2-5 and V is TRBV28; 7 bases are a match to TRBD1. The CDR3 has 14 residues. The trim removed 8 bases at V and 3 bases at J, leaving 9 bases unmatched. Per germline, CDR1 MDHEN and CDR2 SYDVKM. CDR3 amino acids: CASVEGTAKETQYF. The CDR3 DNA reads TGTGCCAGCGTAGAGGGGACAGCGAAAGAGACCCAGTACTTC.

The chain links TRBV5-1 to TRBJ1-2; D uncertain. The CDR3 is 14 residues long. Looked up from germline, CDR1 is SGHRS and CDR2 is YFSETQ. V was cut by 6 bases and J by 1 base, with 13 bases left in between. CDR3 DNA sequence: TGCGCCAGCACACTGGGTAGTAATAACTATGGCTACACCTTC. Translated, it gives CASTLGSNNYGYTF.

J is TRBJ1-4 and V is TRBV4-1, with TRBD1 as a possible D gene (5 bases). This CDR3 is 16 amino acids long. From germline, CDR1 is MGHRA and CDR2 YSYEKL. The V end lost 4 bases, the J end lost 11 bases, and 23 bases lay between the germline ends. The CDR3 sequence: CASSRGSQGRTPKLFF. The CDR3 bases are TGCGCCAGCAGCCGAGGAAGTCAGGGTCGGACTCCCAAACTGTTTTTT.

The chain combines TRBV19 with TRBJ1-4; D perhaps matches TRBD1 (5 bases). Germline V gene sequence: CDR1 LNHDA, CDR2 SQIVND (reference sequence). V lost 7 bases and J lost 7, with 22 bases in between. This CDR3 region has 16 residues. This CDR3 is CASTLARGSRGEKLFF. Here the CDR3 DNA reads TGTGCCAGTACCCTCGCACGGGGGTCGAGGGGTGAAAAACTGTTTTTT.

CDR3 DNA: TGCAGCGTTGCGTTAGCGGCCGGGGAGCTGTTTTTT. The encoded protein is CSVALAAGELFF. V gene TRBV29-1 combines with J gene TRBJ2-2; the D gene is possibly TRBD2 (6 bases). V was trimmed by 4 bases and J by 6 bases, leaving 9 bases between them. The CDR3 is 12 amino acids. The germline V gene encodes CDR1 SQVTM and CDR2 ANQGSEA.

CDR3: CASSGVGTGITEAFF. The CDR3 coding sequence is TGTGCCAGCAGTGGTGTTGGGACCGGAATCACTGAAGCTTTCTTT. J is TRBJ1-1 and V is TRBV25-1; tentatively, D is TRBD1 (5 bases). Germline CDR1 is MGHDK and CDR2 is SYGVNS. The CDR3 covers 15 residues. The V end was cut by 4 bases, the J end by 4 bases, with 16 bases between.

The chain is built from TRBV7-9 and TRBJ2-7; a weak D match, TRBD1 (6 bases). The ends were cut back, 1 base at V and 6 bases at J, with 10 bases in the middle. Germline V lookup: CDR1 SEHNR, CDR2 FQNEAQ (reference sequence). The CDR3 length is 13 residues. This CDR3 is CASSLDTGLEQYF. The CDR3 nucleotides are TGTGCCAGCAGCTTAGATACAGGGCTCGAGCAGTACTTC.

The gene calls are TRBV4-1 and TRBJ2-3, with TRBD2 matching 7 bases. V lost 0 bases, J lost 0 bases, and 6 bases stayed unmatched. This CDR3 region has 17 residues. Germline lookup yields CDR1 MGHRA and CDR2 YSYEKL. CDR3 nucleotide sequence: TGCGCCAGCAGCCAAGATGGAACGGGAGGAAGCACAGATACGCAGTATTTT. Its protein product is CASSQDGTGGSTDTQYF.

The V call is TRBV2, the J call TRBJ1-1, with TRBD1 matching 7 bases. The CDR3 has 13 residues. CDR1 is SNHLY and CDR2 is FYNNEI in the germline V gene. J gave up 4 bases and V 6 bases, and 5 bases lay outside the gene matches. The DNA for the CDR3 is TGTGCCAGCAGGGCACAGGGGAGCACTGAAGCTTTCTTT. It is translated as CASRAQGSTEAFF.

The rearrangement joins TRBV5-4 to TRBJ2-1, with TRBD2 identical over 7 bases. V gave up 4 bases and J gave up 6 bases; unmatched junction bases: 4. Germline V gives CDR1 SGHNT, CDR2 YYREEE (reference sequence). This CDR3 spans 13 amino acids. CDR3 nucleotides: TGTGCCAGCAGCAGCAGGACTAGCAATGAGCAGTTCTTC. This sequence encodes CASSSRTSNEQFF.

The genes are TRBV25-1 and TRBJ1-5, with a possible D match to TRBD1 (5 bases). The V gene's germline CDR1 is MGHDK and CDR2 SYGVNS. The V end was cut by 2 bases, the J end by 4 bases, with 12 bases between. The CDR3 extends over 15 amino acids. The CDR3 DNA sequence: TGTGCCAGCAGTGAAGGTCTACGGGGGAATCAGCCCCAGCATTTT. As protein: CASSEGLRGNQPQHF.

The rearrangement links TRBV19 to TRBJ2-5; the match to TRBD1 covers 8 bases. This CDR3 is 15 amino acids long. V lost 3 bases and J lost 4; bases outside the gene matches: 7. Germline CDR1 reads LNHDA; CDR2 reads SQIVND (reference sequence). The CDR3 here is CASSIGQGALETQYF. The CDR3 nucleotides are TGTGCCAGTAGTATTGGGCAGGGGGCTCTAGAGACCCAGTACTTC.

This chain uses TRBV2 with TRBJ2-7; 8 nucleotides align to TRBD2. Germline CDR1 is SNHLY and CDR2 is FYNNEI. With V trimmed by 0 bases and J by 6 bases, 7 bases remained unmatched. This CDR3 contains 15 residues. CDR3 region: CASSEAALAGGEQYF. DNA for the CDR3: TGTGCCAGCAGTGAAGCCGCCCTAGCGGGCGGCGAGCAGTACTTC.

The chain has TRBV7-6 and TRBJ2-2; no firm D call. Germline assignment: CDR1 SGHVS and CDR2 FNYEAQ. The CDR3 has 13 residues. With 5 bases removed from V and 8 bases from J, the gap between germline ends came to 12 bases. The CDR3 sequence: CASSKFERGELFF. The CDR3 nucleotides are TGTGCCAGCAGCAAATTCGAGCGTGGGGAGCTGTTTTTT.